The 32 T cell receptor beta chains given below trace back to one sample, sequenced in a study of blood T cells in healthy people across ages. A second PCR of about 6 to 11 cycles used a sample-barcoded 5' primer and a J-beta primer mix. TCRdb re-analysed the 5' RACE reads in MiXCR, keeping a single row per CDR3 protein. The table lists about 1.6 million distinct CDR3 sequences, roughly 32% of them singletons. Sequenced sample: blood. All receptors come from a young woman in good health.

This clonotype was counted a few times. This chain connects TRBV7-3 to TRBJ2-7; D is ambiguous. Germline V gene sequence: CDR1 SGHTA, CDR2 FQGTGA. CDR3 length equals 14 residues. V gave up 2 bases and J gave up 1 base, with 9 bases separating them. Here the CDR3 reads CASSLPQSSYEQYF. CDR3 in DNA: TGTGCCAGCAGCTTACCCCAATCGTCCTACGAGCAGTACTTC.

V and J are TRBV15 and TRBJ1-4, with D unclear. The CDR3 length is 12 residues. V shed 5 bases and J shed 7 bases, with 8 bases lying between them. The V gene's germline CDR1 is LNHNV and CDR2 YYDKDF (reference sequence). In DNA, the CDR3 is TGTGCCACCAGCTGGGGTGGTGAAAAACTGTTTTTT. This sequence encodes CATSWGGEKLFF.

This clonotype was recorded once. V and J are TRBV4-1 and TRBJ1-5; the D gene is possibly TRBD1 (5 bases). The V gene's germline CDR1 is MGHRA and CDR2 YSYEKL. Trimming took off 2 bases at V and 3 bases at J, with 8 bases between the two ends. The CDR3 has 14 amino acids. In DNA, the CDR3 is TGCGCCAGCAGCCAACAGGGCGTCAATCAGCCCCAGCATTTT. The encoded protein is CASSQQGVNQPQHF.

This clonotype was observed a few times. This chain uses TRBV7-3 with TRBJ1-2; D is unclear. Per the germline V gene, CDR1 is SGHTA and CDR2 is FQGTGA. Deletions cut 6 bases from V and 8 bases from J, with 4 bases between. CDR3 size: 9 residues. The CDR3 sequence: CASRLGYTF. CDR3 coding DNA: TGTGCCAGCAGGTTGGGCTACACCTTC.

This clonotype has just one count. The chain employs TRBV20-1 and TRBJ2-7, with a possible D match to TRBD2 (7 bases). TRBJ2-5 matches the DNA end more closely, so the J call is doubtful. The CDR3 extends over 18 amino acids. Germline CDR1 reads DFQATT; CDR2 reads SNEGSKA (reference sequence). The CDR3 DNA reads TGCAGTGCTAGCGGGGGGCCTGCAGACGGGGAGCTACAAGAGACCCAGTACTTC. This encodes CSASGGPADGELQETQYF.

The chain is built from TRBV11-2 and TRBJ2-1, with a tentative D call TRBD1 (5 bases). Germline V lookup: CDR1 SGHAT, CDR2 FQNNGV. V lost 1 base to trimming and J lost 9 bases, with 13 bases between them. The CDR3 has 14 amino acids. The CDR3 is CASSLASGHGEQFF. In DNA form, the CDR3 reads TGTGCCAGCAGCTTAGCATCAGGACATGGTGAGCAGTTCTTC.

The DNA for the CDR3 is TGCGCCAGCAGCTTAGGAGGGGGAGCGGACCAAGAGACCCAGTACTTC. It specifies CASSLGGGADQETQYF. The chain joins TRBV5-1 to TRBJ2-5; the D call may be TRBD1 or TRBD2 (6 bases each). V lost 2 bases to trimming and J lost 0 bases, with 14 bases between them. The germline gives CDR1 SGHRS, CDR2 YFSETQ. The CDR3 is 16 residues long. Looking up the rest from reference TRBV5-1 and TRBJ2-5 gives the full variable domain: KAGVTQTPRYLIKTRGQQVTLSCSPISGHRSVSWYQQTPGQGLQFLFEYFSETQRNKGNFPGRFSGRQFSNSRSEMNVSTLELGDSALYLCASSLGGGADQETQYFGPGTRLLVL.

Of note for this clonotype: A junction boundary mismatches the germline segment, possibly from a read error. The chain is built from TRBV4-2 and TRBJ2-2; 13 bases fit TRBD2. The CDR3 has 18 amino acids. CDR1 and CDR2 (germline): LGHNA, YNFKEQ. The CDR3 DNA sequence: TGTGCCAGCAGCCAAGTGGGACTAGCGGGACTGAACACCGGGGGGCTGTTTTTT. As protein: CASSQVGLAGLNTGGLFF.

J is TRBJ2-7 and V is TRBV6-6; 7 nucleotides agree with TRBD1. Germline CDR1 is MNHNY and CDR2 is SVGAGI (reference sequence). The CDR3 spans 16 residues. V shed 5 bases, J shed 0 bases, and the junction held 10 bases outside the gene matches. The CDR3 bases are TGTGCCAGCAGTCAATCCCAGGGGGTCTTCTCCTACGAGCAGTACTTC. This codes for CASSQSQGVFSYEQYF.

A note on this clonotype: One base away lies a much larger clone, so this may be a sequencing read error. This rearrangement joins TRBV27 to TRBJ2-5; 11 nucleotides line up with TRBD2. Germline CDR1 and CDR2: MNHEY and SMNVEV (reference sequence). The CDR3 consists of 15 residues. DNA for the CDR3: TGTGCCAGCAGTTTAACTAGCGGGAGTGGAGAGGCCCAGTACTTC. Translation: CASSLTSGSGEAQYF.

The chain couples TRBV7-3 to TRBJ2-1; 7 nucleotides align to TRBD2. CDR3 length equals 15 residues. In germline, CDR1 is SGHTA, CDR2 FQGTGA. V lost 2 bases to trimming and J lost 8 bases; unmatched junction nucleotides: 9. This chain's CDR3 is CASSLGGDLNDEQFF. The CDR3 coding sequence is TGTGCCAGCAGCTTAGGGGGGGACCTCAACGATGAGCAGTTCTTC.

This clonotype was seen more than once but under ten times. The genes are TRBV28 and TRBJ2-3; weak D call: TRBD2 (6 bases). The CDR3 is made up of 15 amino acids. Germline lookup yields CDR1 MDHEN and CDR2 SYDVKM. V lost 2 bases and J 8 bases, leaving 17 bases between the germline ends. In DNA, the CDR3 is TGTGCCAGCAGTTTACCGGGACTCGTCTCTGGTACGCAGTATTTT. Its translation: CASSLPGLVSGTQYF.

The sample holds a few counts of this clonotype. V gene TRBV4-1 combines with J gene TRBJ1-1; TRBD1 might be the D (5 bases). V lost 3 bases, J lost 8 bases, and 19 bases lay in between. This CDR3 is built from 15 residues. CDR1 is MGHRA, CDR2 YSYEKL, per germline. CDR3 nucleotides: TGCGCCAGCAGCCACCCGGGACCGGACGATAGGGAAGCTTTCTTT. Translation: CASSHPGPDDREAFF.

This sequence joins TRBV12-3 or TRBV12-4 and TRBJ2-3, with TRBD2 matching 10 bases. CDR3 length: 14 residues. V shed 7 bases and J 2 bases; nucleotides not matched to a gene: 3. CDR3 sequence: CASITSGATDTQYF. The CDR3 DNA is TGTGCCAGCATCACTAGCGGGGCCACAGATACGCAGTATTTT.

The V gene is TRBV9, the J gene TRBJ2-1; D may be TRBD1 or TRBD2 (6 bases each). Between the trimmed V and J ends, which lost 0 bases and 6 bases, there was a span of 13 bases. CDR1 SGDLS and CDR2 YYNGEE come from the germline V gene. The CDR3 totals 15 residues. The CDR3 loop is CASSVDGGPSNEQFF. CDR3 coding DNA: TGTGCCAGCAGCGTAGACGGGGGCCCCTCCAATGAGCAGTTCTTC.

The CDR3 loop is CASSEMGLGGETQYF. CDR3 nucleotides: TGTGCCAGCAGCGAGATGGGACTAGGAGGAGAGACCCAGTACTTC. This rearrangement joins TRBV9 to TRBJ2-5, with 8 bases that match TRBD2. The CDR3 runs 15 residues. Germline V gene data show CDR1 as SGDLS and CDR2 as YYNGEE. The junction had 8 bases not matched to a gene; V was cut back by 3 bases and J by 4 bases.

This clonotype was seen more than once but under ten times. The chain recombines TRBV2 with TRBJ2-7; 13 nucleotides line up with TRBD2. V was clipped by 7 bases and J by 3 bases; unmatched bases: 6. Per germline, CDR1 SNHLY and CDR2 FYNNEI. This CDR3 is built from 15 residues. The CDR3 spells CASTRGLAGVYEQYF. CDR3 DNA sequence: TGTGCCAGCACCCGAGGACTAGCGGGAGTCTACGAGCAGTACTTC. Supplemented by reference TRBV2 and TRBJ2-7, the full variable domain reads EPEVTQTPSHQVTQMGQEVILRCVPISNHLYFYWYRQILGQKVEFLVSFYNNEISEKSEIFDDQFSVERPDGSNFTLKIRSTKLEDSAMYFCASTRGLAGVYEQYFGPGTRLTVT.

The CDR3 region is CASSLDPPGQGAEGYTF. The CDR3 DNA is TGTGCCAGCAGCTTGGACCCCCCGGGACAGGGGGCTGAAGGCTACACCTTC. The rearrangement links TRBV7-2 to TRBJ1-2, with 12 bases identical to TRBD1. This CDR3 is built from 17 residues. Germline values: CDR1 SGHTA, CDR2 FQGNSA. V dropped 3 bases and J dropped 8; count of bases not matched to a gene: 13.

CDR3 loop: CASSFAFSTDYEQFF. CDR3 coding DNA: TGTGCCAGCAGTTTTGCCTTTAGCACCGACTACGAGCAGTTCTTC. The chain links TRBV28 to TRBJ2-1; possible D gene TRBD2, 5 bases. This CDR3 is 15 amino acids long. Trimming removed 3 bases at V and 10 bases at J, with 19 bases between. Germline CDR1 MDHEN, CDR2 SYDVKM.

CDR3 sequence (DNA): TGCAGTGCCCCAGGGCACGGGAAGACTTTTAGCTACACCTTC. It specifies CSAPGHGKTFSYTF. V is TRBV20-1 and J is TRBJ1-2, with D tentatively TRBD1 (5 bases). From germline, CDR1 is DFQATT and CDR2 SNEGSKA (reference sequence). The CDR3 sequence is 14 residues long. V lost 6 bases and J 9 bases, leaving 23 bases between the germline ends.

This clonotype was seen a handful of times. The V gene is TRBV20-1, the J gene TRBJ2-2; D is undetermined. The germline CDR1 and CDR2 sequences are DFQATT and SNEGSKA (reference sequence). The CDR3 runs to 14 residues. The V end was cut by 0 bases, the J end by 2 bases, with 7 bases between. The CDR3 region has the DNA TGCAGTGCTAGAGATGACAAAAACACCGGGGAGCTGTTTTTT. It codes for CSARDDKNTGELFF.

This clonotype turned up a few times. The CDR3 here is CATSRDSGRTSYEQYF. CDR3 nucleotide sequence: TGTGCCACCAGCAGAGATTCCGGCAGAACCTCCTACGAGCAGTACTTC. V usage is TRBV15 and J usage is TRBJ2-7; D is ambiguous. The CDR3 runs to 16 residues. V lost 0 bases and J 0 bases, leaving 12 bases between the germline ends. The germline V gene encodes CDR1 LNHNV and CDR2 YYDKDF (reference sequence).

The table lists this clonotype with many counts. The chain combines TRBV4-2 with TRBJ2-5; D may match TRBD1 or TRBD2 (6 bases each). The germline V and J ends were trimmed by 0 bases and 5 bases, with 13 bases remaining between them. Germline assignment: CDR1 LGHNA and CDR2 YNFKEQ. There are 15 residues in the CDR3. CDR3 protein: CASSQDGGGTETQYF. The CDR3 DNA reads TGTGCCAGCAGCCAAGATGGAGGGGGGACGGAGACCCAGTACTTC.

As for this clonotype: Being one base from a much bigger clone, this may be a read error. The rearrangement uses TRBV20-1 and TRBJ2-7; D tentatively fits TRBD1 or TRBD2 (6 bases each). The assigned J gene may be wrong: the sequence end matches TRBJ2-5 better. The CDR3 length is 13 residues. Germline values: CDR1 DFQATT, CDR2 SNEGSKA (reference sequence). In nucleotides, the CDR3 is TGCAGTACTAGAAGTGGGGGGCGAGAGACCCAGTACTTC. It encodes CSTRSGGRETQYF.

This chain uses TRBV10-1 with TRBJ2-1; 7 positions agree with TRBD2. This CDR3 has 16 amino acids. The germline V gene has CDR1 WNHNN and CDR2 SYGVQD (reference sequence). After removal of 5 bases from V and 1 base from J, the junction contained 8 bases not matched to a gene. This CDR3 reads CASSPTTSASYNEQFF. CDR3 nucleotide sequence: TGCGCCAGCAGTCCTACTACTAGCGCATCCTACAATGAGCAGTTCTTC.

Notes on this clonotype: A read error may produce the germline difference seen at one junction end. This rearrangement joins TRBV3-1 to TRBJ2-7; tentative D call: TRBD2 (5 bases). Germline-derived CDR1 and CDR2 are LGHDT and YNNKEL (reference sequence). This CDR3 contains 13 residues. CDR3 bases: TGTGCCGGCAGCTGGGGAGAGGACTACGAGCAGTACTTC. This sequence encodes CAGSWGEDYEQYF.

This clonotype was picked up a small number of times. J is TRBJ1-2 and V is TRBV3-1; no definite D call. Germline loops: CDR1 LGHDT, CDR2 YNNKEL (reference sequence). The V end was cut by 4 bases, the J end by 4 bases, with 13 bases between. The CDR3 sequence is 14 residues long. This CDR3 reads CASSRGRSFYGYTF. CDR3 sequence (DNA): TGTGCCAGCAGCCGCGGCAGGTCATTCTATGGCTACACCTTC.

J is TRBJ2-7 and V is TRBV29-1, with TRBD2 identical over 7 bases. The germline V gene has CDR1 SQVTM and CDR2 ANQGSEA. The CDR3 is 14 residues long. The J segment lost 8 bases and the V segment lost 4 bases, leaving 14 bases of the junction unmatched. This CDR3 is CSVGEAASGRKQYF. The CDR3 coding sequence is TGCAGCGTTGGAGAAGCGGCTAGCGGAAGGAAGCAGTACTTC.

The CDR3 sequence is CASSQVTGLAANEQYF. The CDR3 DNA follows: TGTGCCAGCAGCCAAGTGACAGGACTAGCCGCGAACGAGCAGTACTTC. The J gene is TRBJ2-7, the V gene TRBV4-2; 8 nucleotides line up with TRBD2. Germline V gives CDR1 LGHNA, CDR2 YNFKEQ. Unmatched junction bases numbered 10, after V lost 1 base and J lost 5 bases. This CDR3 is built from 16 residues.

This clonotype was seen a few times. The V and J genes are TRBV3-1 and TRBJ1-2; 10 bases agree with TRBD1. Per the germline V gene, CDR1 is LGHDT and CDR2 is YNNKEL (reference sequence). The trim removed 4 bases at V and 7 bases at J, leaving 3 bases unmatched. CDR3 length equals 13 residues. The CDR3 region has the DNA TGTGCCAGCAGCCTCCGGGACAGGGGTGGCTACACCTTC. Its translation is CASSLRDRGGYTF.

The chain recombines TRBV12-3 or TRBV12-4 with TRBJ1-2; D not certain. The CDR3 is made up of 13 amino acids. The ends were cut back, 5 bases at V and 4 bases at J, with 11 bases in the middle. CDR3 region: CASSADGPYGYTF. CDR3 DNA: TGTGCCAGCAGTGCGGACGGCCCCTATGGCTACACCTTC.

The gene calls are TRBV4-1 and TRBJ2-5; perhaps D is TRBD1 or TRBD2 (6 bases each). The CDR3 has 17 amino acids. Germline V gives CDR1 MGHRA, CDR2 YSYEKL. Trimming left V 2 bases short and J 2 bases short, with 18 bases between. The CDR3 is CASSQPVAEGGQETQYF. CDR3 DNA sequence: TGCGCCAGCAGCCAACCCGTAGCGGAGGGGGGTCAAGAGACCCAGTACTTC.